This T cell receptor beta chain was sequenced for a study of Ad26.COV2.S vaccination and SARS-CoV-2 variants. Study details: Donor got 5x10^10 or 1x10^11 viral particles of Ad26.COV2.S.

Germline V gene data show CDR1 as MDHEN and CDR2 as SYDVKM. CDR3 size: 12 residues. V shed 6 bases, J shed 11 bases, and the junction held 7 bases outside the gene matches. Noted treatment: roughly 20 received Ad26.COV2.S at low or high dose, single or two shots; 5 received placebo; per-sample allocation not given. Vaccine and placebo recipients were sampled on day 63 after the first injection. This table comes from immunoSEQ multiplex PCR, and its TCRdb copy is limited to in-frame clones, with some not included. The table shows more than 300,000 clones, with over 80% occurring only once. The receptor comes from a person aged 18-65 years who received the Ad26.COV2.S COVID-19 vaccine or a placebo. This chain joins TRBV28 and TRBJ1-1; 9 positions match TRBD1. Source: peripheral blood, taken in a trial of Ad26.COV2.S vaccine versus placebo. Here the CDR3 DNA reads TGTGCCAGCAGGCGCGGGACAGGGAAGGCTTTCTTT. Protein sequence: CASRRGTGKAFF. The full variable domain, with the rest looked up from reference TRBV28 and TRBJ1-1, is DVKVTQSSRYLVKRTGEKVFLECVQDMDHENMFWYRQDPGLGLRLIYFSYDVKMKEKGDIPEGYSVSREKKERFSLILESASTNQTSMYLCASRRGTGKAFFGQGTRLTVV.